A single sample is the source of the 22 T cell receptor beta chains below, sequenced in a study of spatial heterogeneity in lung cancer. This sample's time point: sample taken at primary tumor resection. TCRdb ran MiXCR on the 5' RACE reads and lists one entry per CDR3 protein. The profile shows 60,000 or so distinct CDR3 sequences, approximately 6% of them singletons. This sample comprised PBMCs, obtained at surgery. The origin of the receptors is a female donor with early-stage non-small cell lung cancer.

This clonotype was counted many times. This chain connects TRBV18 to TRBJ2-5; D is perhaps TRBD1 (6 bases). The CDR3 totals 16 residues. Germline-derived CDR1 and CDR2 are KGHSH and LQKENI. V lost 0 bases and J lost 4, with 15 bases in between. This CDR3 is CASSPPRDTRRETQYF. The CDR3 DNA reads as TGTGCCAGCTCACCACCCCGGGACACCCGGCGAGAGACCCAGTACTTC.

A few counts support this clonotype. The chain employs TRBV5-1 and TRBJ1-1; 7 positions agree with TRBD1. Germline trimming cut 0 bases from V and 1 base from J; bases unmatched to any gene: 3. The CDR3 spans 15 residues. Germline-derived CDR1 and CDR2 are SGHRS and YFSETQ. CDR3 in amino acids: CASSLGQGENTEAFF. CDR3 bases: TGCGCCAGCAGCTTGGGGCAGGGGGAGAACACTGAAGCTTTCTTT.

This clonotype was found many times. The chain carries TRBV20-1 and TRBJ1-4; unclear D gene. CDR3 length: 12 residues. V was pared by 6 bases and J by 8 bases, with 13 bases between. Germline CDR1 DFQATT, CDR2 SNEGSKA (reference sequence). CDR3 residues: CSAEGVKEKLFF. CDR3 DNA sequence: TGCAGTGCAGAGGGAGTAAAGGAAAAACTGTTTTTT.

Many counts were recorded for this clonotype. The rearrangement joins TRBV28 to TRBJ1-1; D unclear. The CDR3 covers 14 residues. The V end lost 6 bases, the J end lost 5 bases, and 16 bases lay between the germline ends. Germline V gene data show CDR1 as MDHEN and CDR2 as SYDVKM. CDR3 sequence reads: CASSPPGDETEAFF. The DNA of the CDR3 is TGTGCCAGCAGCCCGCCCGGGGATGAGACTGAAGCTTTCTTT.

This clonotype was recorded a few times. V gene TRBV2 combines with J gene TRBJ2-7; D not certain. Germline values: CDR1 SNHLY, CDR2 FYNNEI. The CDR3 totals 14 residues. V was trimmed by 5 bases and J by 2 bases, leaving 13 bases between them. CDR3 in amino acids: CASSFLKHPYEQYF. In DNA form, the CDR3 reads TGTGCCAGCAGTTTCCTTAAACACCCCTACGAGCAGTACTTC.

This rearrangement joins TRBV3-1 to TRBJ1-4, with TRBD1 matching over 7 bases. V was pared by 5 bases and J by 8 bases, with 8 bases of the junction left unmatched. The CDR3 runs 14 residues. Germline values: CDR1 LGHDT, CDR2 YNNKEL (reference sequence). CDR3 amino acids: CASSSTGVGEKLFF. The DNA for the CDR3 is TGTGCCAGCAGCTCAACAGGGGTCGGAGAAAAACTGTTTTTT.

This clonotype was detected a few times. The chain couples TRBV10-1 to TRBJ2-1, with D unclear. This CDR3 has 13 residues. V lost 1 base to trimming and J lost 9 bases, with 10 bases between them. The germline CDR1 and CDR2 sequences are WNHNN and SYGVQD (reference sequence). The DNA for the CDR3 is TGCGCCAGCAGTGAGTGGGAAGACGGTGAGCAGTTCTTC. This codes for CASSEWEDGEQFF.

This clonotype was recorded at least ten times. The chain is built from TRBV5-1 and TRBJ2-4; TRBD1 matches at 8 bases. CDR1 and CDR2 from the germline V gene are SGHRS and YFSETQ. J lost 0 bases, V lost 0 bases, and 2 bases had no gene match. CDR3 length: 16 residues. The CDR3 sequence is CASSLVGQVAKNIQYF. The CDR3 bases are TGCGCCAGCAGCTTGGTGGGACAGGTAGCCAAAAACATTCAGTACTTC.

The chain links TRBV12-3 or TRBV12-4 to TRBJ2-5, with 7 bases lining up with TRBD2. The CDR3 totals 15 residues. The V and J ends lost 3 bases and 2 bases, in that order; junction bases with no gene match: 6. CDR3 residues: CASSLISGKQETQYF. The CDR3 bases are TGTGCCAGCAGTTTGATCAGCGGGAAACAAGAGACCCAGTACTTC.

This clonotype was observed a few times. The CDR3 DNA is TGTGCCAGCAGCTCCTTCCGGGACAGCTCCTACGAGCAGTACTTC. It yields the protein CASSSFRDSSYEQYF. This rearrangement joins TRBV12-3 or TRBV12-4 to TRBJ2-7; TRBD1 matches 7 bases. J lost 0 bases, V lost 6 bases, and 8 bases had no gene match. The CDR3 totals 15 residues.

Many counts were recorded for this clonotype. V gene TRBV7-8 combines with J gene TRBJ2-5, with TRBD2 identical over 16 bases. Trimming took 4 bases from V and 0 from J; bases not matched to a gene: 2. From germline, CDR1 is SGHVS and CDR2 FQNEAQ. This CDR3 has 17 residues. The CDR3 bases are TGTGCCAGCAGCTCGGGACTAGCGGGGGGGTACCAAGAGACCCAGTACTTC. This translates into CASSSGLAGGYQETQYF.

The rearrangement joins TRBV28 to TRBJ2-2, with TRBD1 matching 7 bases. The ends lost 8 bases at V and 4 bases at J; junction bases unmatched: 7. Germline CDR1 is MDHEN and CDR2 is SYDVKM. This CDR3 contains 14 residues. CDR3: CASLGQLSTGELFF. In DNA, the CDR3 is TGTGCCAGCTTGGGACAGCTAAGCACCGGGGAGCTGTTTTTT.

This clonotype was counted between two and nine times. V gene TRBV29-1 combines with J gene TRBJ2-6, with D uncertain. Germline V gene sequence: CDR1 SQVTM, CDR2 ANQGSEA. CDR3 length: 13 amino acids. Trimming pared 3 bases from V and 4 bases from J, leaving 7 bases between. The CDR3 DNA reads TGCAGCGTTGATTCTGGAGGGGCCAACGTCCTGACTTTC. This gives the protein CSVDSGGANVLTF.

This clonotype was found once. This sequence joins TRBV6-6 and TRBJ2-7; TRBD1 aligns across 11 bases. Germline assignment: CDR1 MNHNY and CDR2 SVGAGI (reference sequence). The CDR3 has 13 amino acids. V lost 10 bases to trimming and J lost 7 bases; unmatched junction nucleotides: 9. The DNA of the CDR3 is TGTGCCACCTGGGGACAGGGGGAGGGGGAGCAGTACGTC. This encodes CATWGQGEGEQYV.

This clonotype appeared a few times. This sequence joins TRBV12-3 or TRBV12-4 and TRBJ1-6; 9 positions match TRBD1. Unmatched junction bases numbered 3, after V lost 1 base and J lost 8 bases. CDR3 length: 15 residues. Here the CDR3 reads CASSLGDRVDSPLHF. The DNA for the CDR3 is TGTGCCAGCAGTTTAGGGGACAGGGTGGATTCACCCCTCCACTTT.

Ten or more counts support this clonotype. The J gene is TRBJ2-1, the V gene TRBV18; D is unclear. The CDR3 is made up of 13 amino acids. The germline V and J ends were trimmed by 1 base and 5 bases, with 6 bases remaining between them. CDR1 is KGHSH and CDR2 is LQKENI in the germline V gene. The CDR3 here is CASSPRANNEQFF. The CDR3, as DNA: TGTGCCAGCTCACCACGAGCGAACAATGAGCAGTTCTTC.

The rearrangement uses TRBV29-1 and TRBJ1-4; a weak D match, TRBD1 (6 bases). The V gene lost 1 base and the J gene lost 10 bases, with 10 bases spanning the gap. The CDR3 is 12 residues long. Germline V gene lookup returns CDR1 SQVTM and CDR2 ANQGSEA. CDR3 DNA: TGCAGCGTTGAAGGGGGGGCGGGAAAACTGTTTTTT. Translated, it gives CSVEGGAGKLFF.

This clonotype was counted many times. The rearrangement joins TRBV5-5 to TRBJ2-1, with D possibly being TRBD1 (6 bases). Trimming removed 1 base from V and 0 bases from J, with 11 bases in between. Germline CDR1 and CDR2: SGHKS and YYEKEE (reference sequence). The CDR3 spans 16 residues. The CDR3 region is CASSLLQGSSYNEQFF. The CDR3 nucleotides read TGTGCCAGCAGCTTGCTCCAGGGGAGCTCCTACAATGAGCAGTTCTTC.

This clonotype has at least ten counts. The chain uses TRBV3-1 and TRBJ1-5; 7 bases agree with TRBD1. Germline V gene data show CDR1 as LGHDT and CDR2 as YNNKEL (reference sequence). Unmatched junction bases numbered 10, after V lost 3 bases and J lost 8 bases. The length of the CDR3 is 15 residues. This CDR3 reads CASSQLGQPKEPQHF. In DNA, the CDR3 is TGTGCCAGCAGCCAGCTGGGACAGCCCAAGGAGCCCCAGCATTTT.

This clonotype was found many times. The gene calls are TRBV20-1 and TRBJ2-7; no clear D gene. The V and J ends lost 0 bases and 0 bases respectively, with 9 bases between them. The germline V gene encodes CDR1 DFQATT and CDR2 SNEGSKA (reference sequence). CDR3 length: 14 amino acids. CDR3 sequence (DNA): TGCAGTGCTAGAGATCTACAGACCTCCTACGAGCAGTACTTC. This translates into CSARDLQTSYEQYF.

The chain is built from TRBV6-2 or TRBV6-3 and TRBJ2-5; the match to TRBD2 covers 9 bases. Trimming cost V 6 bases and J 4 bases; bases outside gene matches: 18. Germline V gene lookup returns CDR1 MNHEY and CDR2 SVGEGT. The CDR3 sequence is 18 residues long. DNA of the CDR3: TGTGCCAGCAGCCCGGCGGCTAGCGGGACTCAGCGCGGAGAGACCCAGTACTTC. It specifies CASSPAASGTQRGETQYF.

This clonotype was seen more than once but under ten times. V and J are TRBV12-3 or TRBV12-4 and TRBJ2-2, with 8 bases lining up with TRBD1. V dropped 5 bases and J dropped 0; count of bases not matched to a gene: 5. CDR3 size: 16 residues. The CDR3 here is CASSRAGQANTGELFF. In DNA form, the CDR3 reads TGTGCCAGCAGTCGCGCGGGACAGGCGAACACCGGGGAGCTGTTTTTT.